This T cell receptor (beta chain) was sequenced during a study of CD8 T cells in Susac syndrome. Those who served as multiple sclerosis controls were treatment-naive patients with stable or active relapsing-remitting disease. TEMRA cells were FACS-enriched and CD8+ and CD4+ T cells negatively isolated. V lost 5 bases to trimming and J lost 0 bases, with 14 bases between them. The germline V gene has CDR1 MDHEN and CDR2 SYDVKM. CDR3 length equals 16 residues. A quantity of about 0.5 to 1 ug RNA underwent reverse transcription using random hexamers. The TCR beta CDR3 was amplified by immunoSEQ multiplex PCR across 54 Vbeta, 13 Jbeta. MiXCR, applied by TCRdb to the immunoSEQ multiplex PCR reads, yields one record per CDR3 protein. The sample has almost 450,000 distinct CDR3 sequences; 75% to 90% are singletons.

This TCR came from a human donor with multiple sclerosis. This rearrangement joins TRBV28 to TRBJ1-5; weak D call: TRBD1 (6 bases). Source material: CD8+ T cells from PBMCs. Here the CDR3 DNA reads TGTGCCAGCAGTCTGGACAGCGACTATAGCAATCAGCCCCAGCATTTT. Protein product: CASSLDSDYSNQPQHF.